This T cell receptor (beta chain) was captured in a study of blood T cells in healthy people across ages. The study, taken as a whole, reports: There were more naive CD4+ cells and higher diversity in long-lived donors than in aged donors.

The authors drew about 10 milliliters of peripheral blood from each donor. With a J-beta primer mix and a sample-barcoded 5' primer, a second PCR ran roughly 6 to 12 cycles. TCRdb re-called the 5' RACE reads with MiXCR, one entry per CDR3 protein. This sample carries around 870,000 distinct CDR3 sequences, under 30% of them seen once, and the ten largest clones take roughly 17%. The CDR3 is 12 residues long. J was trimmed by 6 bases and V by 5 bases; bases with no gene match: 4. CDR1 MNHEY and CDR2 SMNVEV come from the germline V gene (reference sequence). Points on this clonotype: Antigen specificity is unknown.

The sequenced material came from blood. V and J are TRBV27 and TRBJ2-7, with 7 bases lining up with TRBD1. This TCR came from a woman aged 80 or over in good health. CDR3: CASSQTGFEQYF. CDR3 nucleotide sequence: TGTGCCAGCAGTCAGACAGGGTTCGAGCAGTACTTC.